This T cell receptor beta chain originates from a study of T-cell reconstitution after alpha-beta-depleted transplantation in children. Trimming removed 3 bases at V and 0 bases at J, with 12 bases between. This CDR3 has 17 amino acids. CDR1 and CDR2 from the germline V gene are MNHEY and SMNVEV (reference sequence). The table lists this clonotype with a few counts. The TCRbeta library was prepared with unique molecular identifiers. One entry per CDR3 protein results from TCRdb running MiXCR on the PCR reads. The sample contains 260,000 or so distinct CDR3 sequences, around 12% of which appear only once.

V gene TRBV27 combines with J gene TRBJ1-6; no clear D gene. The sequence came from a human donor who donated a stem cell graft to a child with acute lymphoblastic leukemia. Sequencing was performed on PBMCs from the stem cell graft donor, taken from the stem cell graft. Here the CDR3 reads CASSFGRPPSYNSPLHF. The DNA of the CDR3 is TGTGCCAGCAGTTTTGGGCGGCCACCCTCCTATAATTCACCCCTCCACTTT.